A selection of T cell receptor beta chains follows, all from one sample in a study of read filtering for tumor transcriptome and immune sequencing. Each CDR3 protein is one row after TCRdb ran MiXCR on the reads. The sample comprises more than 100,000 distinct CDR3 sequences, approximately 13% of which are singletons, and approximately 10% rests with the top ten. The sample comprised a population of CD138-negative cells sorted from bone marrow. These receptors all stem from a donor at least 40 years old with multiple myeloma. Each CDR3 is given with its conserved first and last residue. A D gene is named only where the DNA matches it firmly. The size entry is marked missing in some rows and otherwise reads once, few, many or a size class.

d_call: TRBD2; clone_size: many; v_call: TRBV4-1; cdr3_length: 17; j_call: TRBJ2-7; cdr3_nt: TGCGCCAGCAGCCAAGATCCTACTAGCGGGAGGGCTTACGAGCAGTACTTC; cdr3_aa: CASSQDPTSGRAYEQYF
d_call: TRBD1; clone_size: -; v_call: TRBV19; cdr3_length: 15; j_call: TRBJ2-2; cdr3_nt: TGTGCCAGTAGCCTAGGGACAGGGTTAACCGGGGAGCTGTTTTTT; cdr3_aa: CASSLGTGLTGELFF
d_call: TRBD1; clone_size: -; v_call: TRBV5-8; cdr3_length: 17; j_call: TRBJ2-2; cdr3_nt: TGTGCCAGCAGCTTACACGGGGGCACAGGGGGCACCGGGGAGCTGTTTTTT; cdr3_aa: CASSLHGGTGGTGELFF
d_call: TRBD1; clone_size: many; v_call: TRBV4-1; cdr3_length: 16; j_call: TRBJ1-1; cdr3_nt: TGCGCCAGCAGCCAGACAGGGGGCGGCCCTAACACTGAAGCTTTCTTT; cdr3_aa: CASSQTGGGPNTEAFF
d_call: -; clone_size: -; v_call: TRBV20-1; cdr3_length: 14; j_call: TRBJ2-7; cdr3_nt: TGCAGTGCCCCCGAGCGCAGCGCGACCTACGAGCAGTACTTC; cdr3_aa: CSAPERSATYEQYF
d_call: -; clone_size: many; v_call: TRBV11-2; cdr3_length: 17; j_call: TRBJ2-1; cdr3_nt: TGTGCCAGCAGCGCCCTCGGCCAGGGGGAGGTCTACAATGAGCAGTTCTTC; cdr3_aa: CASSALGQGEVYNEQFF
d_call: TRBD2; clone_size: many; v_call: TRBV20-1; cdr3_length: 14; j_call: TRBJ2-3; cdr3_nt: TGCAGTGCTAGTGCTAGCGGGATTGCGAATACGCAGTATTTT; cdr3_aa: CSASASGIANTQYF
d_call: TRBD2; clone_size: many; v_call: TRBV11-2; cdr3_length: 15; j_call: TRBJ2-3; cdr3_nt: TGTGCCAGTAGACTAGCGGGGGGGCCGAGAGATACGCAGTATTTT; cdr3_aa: CASRLAGGPRDTQYF
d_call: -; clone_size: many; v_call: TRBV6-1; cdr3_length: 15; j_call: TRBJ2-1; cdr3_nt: TGTGCCAGCAGTACCAGGGGATTCTCCTACAATGAGCAGTTCTTC; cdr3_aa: CASSTRGFSYNEQFF
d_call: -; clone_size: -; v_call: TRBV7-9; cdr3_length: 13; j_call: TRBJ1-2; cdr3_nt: TGTGCCAGCAGCTTAGCGGGGGGTCATGGCTACACCTTC; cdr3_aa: CASSLAGGHGYTF
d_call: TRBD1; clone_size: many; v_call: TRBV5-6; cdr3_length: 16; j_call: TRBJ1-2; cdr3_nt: TGTGCCAGCAGCATTATGGACAGGGATGCTAACTATGGCTACACCTTC; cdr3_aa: CASSIMDRDANYGYTF
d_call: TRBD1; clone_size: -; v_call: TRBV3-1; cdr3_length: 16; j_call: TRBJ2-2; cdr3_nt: TGTGCCAGCAGACGCCAAGGGGGCGCGAACACCGGGGAGCTGTTTTTT; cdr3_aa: CASRRQGGANTGELFF
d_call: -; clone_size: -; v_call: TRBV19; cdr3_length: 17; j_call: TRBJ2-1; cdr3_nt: TGTGCCAGTAGTATCCAAGCCGGGATAGCGGTCTACAATGAGCAGTTGTTC; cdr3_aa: CASSIQAGIAVYNEQLF
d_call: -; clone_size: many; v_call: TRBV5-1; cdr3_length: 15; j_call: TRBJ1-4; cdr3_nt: TGCGCCAGCAGCTTGAGCGGGGGCTGGGATGAAAAACTGTTTTTT; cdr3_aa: CASSLSGGWDEKLFF
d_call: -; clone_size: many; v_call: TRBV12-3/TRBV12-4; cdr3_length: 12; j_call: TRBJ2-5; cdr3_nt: TGTGCCAGCAGTTTCTCGGGTCCGACTCAGTACTTC; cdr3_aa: CASSFSGPTQYF
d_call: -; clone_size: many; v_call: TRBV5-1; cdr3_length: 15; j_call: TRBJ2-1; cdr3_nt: TGCGCCAGCAGCTTGGCCTCCCTTAAACACAATGAGCAGTTCTTC; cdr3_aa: CASSLASLKHNEQFF
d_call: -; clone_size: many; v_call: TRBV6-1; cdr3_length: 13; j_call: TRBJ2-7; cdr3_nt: TGTGCCAGCCGGTTGACACCTCGTTACGAGCAGTACTTC; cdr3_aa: CASRLTPRYEQYF
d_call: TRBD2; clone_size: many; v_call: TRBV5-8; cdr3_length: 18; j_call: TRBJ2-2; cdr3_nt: TGTGCCAGCAGCAGAGGGACACCGGGACTAGCTTTGATCGGGGAGCTGTTTTTT; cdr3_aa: CASSRGTPGLALIGELFF
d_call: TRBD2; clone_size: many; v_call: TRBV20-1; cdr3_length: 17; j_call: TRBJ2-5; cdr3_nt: TGCAGCCTGACCGGGGGAATAGCGGGGGTTGGTGGAGAGACCCAGTACTTC; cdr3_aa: CSLTGGIAGVGGETQYF
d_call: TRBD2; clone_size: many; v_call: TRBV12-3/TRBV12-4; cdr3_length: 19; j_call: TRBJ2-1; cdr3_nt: TGTGCCAGCAGTTTAAGGACAAGCGGGACTAGCGGGGGGGGAGGTGAGCAGTTCTTC; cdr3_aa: CASSLRTSGTSGGGGEQFF
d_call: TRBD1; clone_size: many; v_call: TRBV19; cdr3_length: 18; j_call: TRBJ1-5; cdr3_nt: TGTGCCAGTAGCCGACTTGGAGGGACAGGGCGGTTTGATCAGCCCCAGCATTTT; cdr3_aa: CASSRLGGTGRFDQPQHF
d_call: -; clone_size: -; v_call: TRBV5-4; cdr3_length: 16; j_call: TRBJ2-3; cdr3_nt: TGTGCCAGCAGTAACTTAGGGGCCGGGAGCACAGATACGCAGTATTTT; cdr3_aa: CASSNLGAGSTDTQYF
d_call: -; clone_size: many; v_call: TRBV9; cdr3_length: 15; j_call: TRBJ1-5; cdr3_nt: TGTGCCAGCAGCCCCGGACACCATGGCAATCAGCCCCAGCATTTT; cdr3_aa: CASSPGHHGNQPQHF